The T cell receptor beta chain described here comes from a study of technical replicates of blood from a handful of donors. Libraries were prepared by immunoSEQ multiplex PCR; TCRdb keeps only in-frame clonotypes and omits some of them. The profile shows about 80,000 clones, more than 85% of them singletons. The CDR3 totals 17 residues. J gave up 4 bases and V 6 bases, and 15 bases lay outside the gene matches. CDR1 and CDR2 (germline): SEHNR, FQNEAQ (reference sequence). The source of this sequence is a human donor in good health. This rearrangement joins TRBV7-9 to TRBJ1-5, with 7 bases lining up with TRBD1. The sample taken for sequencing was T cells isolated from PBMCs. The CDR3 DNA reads TGTGCCAGCAGACATAAGACCCGGGACAGTAGTAATCAGCCCCAGCATTTT. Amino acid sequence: CASRHKTRDSSNQPQHF.